A single sample is the source of the 23 T cell receptor beta chains below, sequenced in a study of response to subunit inactivated influenza vaccine. TCRdb re-derived calls from the RT-PCR reads in MiXCR, one entry per CDR3 protein. The table includes about 570,000 distinct CDR3 sequences, roughly 10% detected once. This sample was also put to use in a study of T cells expressing NK-cell markers. This second study notes: As the method of synthesis, 5'RACE template switching with UMIs yielded TCR beta cDNA.

The specimen comprised PBMCs from blood, sampled on the day of vaccination. The receptor source for this set is a man aged 45-65 years who received an inactivated influenza vaccine.

This clonotype has at least ten counts. The chain employs TRBV3-1 and TRBJ2-5, with a possible D match to TRBD2 (6 bases). The CDR3 length is 14 residues. Trimming left V 3 bases short and J 5 bases short, with 13 bases between. Germline V gene sequence: CDR1 LGHDT, CDR2 YNNKEL (reference sequence). In DNA, the CDR3 is TGTGCCAGCAGCCAGGACTACCTGAGGGAGACCCAGTACTTC. Translated: CASSQDYLRETQYF.

This clonotype occurred a few times. The genes are TRBV3-1 and TRBJ2-4, with D tentatively TRBD2 (6 bases). The germline V gene has CDR1 LGHDT and CDR2 YNNKEL (reference sequence). CDR3 length: 16 amino acids. V was trimmed by 8 bases and J by 1 base, leaving 18 bases between them. CDR3 sequence reads: CASASSVEFAKNIQYF. CDR3 in DNA: TGTGCCAGCGCCTCTAGCGTTGAGTTTGCCAAAAACATTCAGTACTTC.

This clonotype has ten or more counts. The gene calls are TRBV7-2 and TRBJ2-2; D gene unclear. With 6 bases removed from V and 1 base from J, the gap between germline ends came to 3 bases. The CDR3 loop spans 12 amino acids. The germline gives CDR1 SGHTA, CDR2 FQGNSA. The CDR3 DNA follows: TGTGCCAGCAGACAGAACACCGGGGAGCTGTTTTTT. The encoded protein is CASRQNTGELFF.

The rearrangement uses TRBV12-3 or TRBV12-4 and TRBJ2-2; 7 bases match TRBD2. The CDR3 is 16 residues long. V trimming: 5 bases; J trimming: 5 bases; junction bases outside the gene matches: 11. The CDR3 bases are TGTGCCAGCAGTCGGACCGCGGGGGTTAGGACCGGGGAGCTGTTTTTT. Translating it yields CASSRTAGVRTGELFF.

V gene TRBV7-9 combines with J gene TRBJ2-1, with TRBD2 as a possible D gene (6 bases). The V end lost 5 bases, the J end lost 1 base, and 12 bases lay between the germline ends. The CDR3 is 15 amino acids. Germline CDR1 reads SEHNR; CDR2 reads FQNEAQ (reference sequence). The CDR3 sequence: CASSTEGGSYNEQFF. For the CDR3, the DNA is TGTGCCAGCAGCACGGAGGGCGGGTCCTACAATGAGCAGTTCTTC.

J is TRBJ2-4 and V is TRBV12-3 or TRBV12-4, with 9 bases fitting TRBD1. The CDR3 totals 17 residues. Trimming at V came to 1 base and at J to 2 bases, leaving 6 bases not matched to a gene. The CDR3 region has the DNA TGTGCCAGCAGTTTAGGTAGGGACAGGGTGTCCAAAAACATTCAGTACTTC. Protein sequence: CASSLGRDRVSKNIQYF.

The rearrangement joins TRBV12-3 or TRBV12-4 to TRBJ2-7; TRBD1 is a possible D gene (5 bases). V was shortened by 6 bases and J by 3 bases, with 15 bases between the two germline ends. The CDR3 loop spans 14 amino acids. Here the CDR3 reads CASSHLDKGYEQYF. Written as DNA, the CDR3 is TGTGCCAGCAGCCACCTGGACAAGGGCTACGAGCAGTACTTC.

This clonotype was counted between two and nine times. This sequence joins TRBV5-1 and TRBJ2-7; D might be TRBD2 (6 bases). V gave up 7 bases and J gave up 6 bases, with 17 bases separating them. Germline V gene data show CDR1 as SGHRS and CDR2 as YFSETQ. The CDR3 covers 13 residues. This CDR3 reads CASALRDSGEQYF. In DNA, the CDR3 is TGCGCCAGCGCCCTCCGGGACTCTGGCGAGCAGTACTTC.

This clonotype was observed a handful of times. The chain carries TRBV9 and TRBJ2-1; 9 bases align to TRBD2. The CDR3 spans 17 residues. Germline loops: CDR1 SGDLS, CDR2 YYNGEE. V shed 0 bases and J 6 bases; nucleotides not matched to a gene: 10. The CDR3 DNA sequence: TGTGCCAGCAGCGTAGCTCCCGCTAGCGGGATTCGCAATGAGCAGTTCTTC. Translating it yields CASSVAPASGIRNEQFF.

The V gene is TRBV7-9, the J gene TRBJ2-1; TRBD2 aligns across 12 bases. Trimming took 3 bases from V and 8 from J; bases not matched to a gene: 11. The germline V gene encodes CDR1 SEHNR and CDR2 FQNEAQ (reference sequence). This CDR3 region has 17 residues. CDR3 sequence reads: CASSFATGTSGFYEQFF. CDR3 in DNA: TGTGCCAGCAGCTTCGCGACCGGGACTAGCGGGTTTTATGAGCAGTTCTTC.

This clonotype was seen more than once but under ten times. V is TRBV6-1 and J is TRBJ1-5, with 10 bases fitting TRBD1. The J segment lost 7 bases and the V segment lost 9 bases, leaving 15 bases of the junction unmatched. The CDR3 spans 16 residues. The germline gives CDR1 MNHNS, CDR2 SASEGT. The CDR3 is CASSPVGTGAKQPQHF. The CDR3 DNA is TGTGCCAGTTCTCCCGTCGGGACAGGGGCGAAACAGCCCCAGCATTTT.

A few counts support this clonotype. This chain uses TRBV29-1 with TRBJ2-3, with D possibly matching TRBD1 (5 bases). CDR1 is SQVTM and CDR2 is ANQGSEA in the germline V gene. This CDR3 spans 12 amino acids. The germline V and J ends were trimmed by 7 bases and 0 bases, with 8 bases remaining between them. As DNA, the CDR3 is TGCAGCGCAGGGTCCAGCACAGATACGCAGTATTTT. Protein product: CSAGSSTDTQYF.

In its sample, this clonotype was seen a few times. The rearrangement links TRBV5-1 to TRBJ2-7, with D possibly TRBD1 on 6 matching bases. The CDR3 is 13 amino acids. From germline, CDR1 is SGHRS and CDR2 YFSETQ. Trimming stripped 3 bases from V and 9 bases from J, with 16 bases between. The CDR3 DNA reads as TGCGCCAGCAGCTGGGGGCAGGGAACGGTGCAGTACTTC. Amino acids: CASSWGQGTVQYF.

The chain carries TRBV4-2 and TRBJ2-5; a possible D gene is TRBD2 (5 bases). Trimming stripped 1 base from V and 3 bases from J, with 18 bases between. The CDR3 sequence is 17 residues long. CDR1 is LGHNA, CDR2 YNFKEQ, per germline. CDR3 protein: CASSQVSSGVAKETQYF. For the CDR3, the DNA is TGTGCCAGCAGCCAAGTGTCAAGCGGAGTCGCAAAAGAGACCCAGTACTTC.

This clonotype was counted between two and nine times. The chain combines TRBV7-6 with TRBJ2-1; the match to TRBD1 covers 10 bases. There are 16 residues in the CDR3. V dropped 5 bases and J dropped 4; count of bases not matched to a gene: 8. CDR1 is SGHVS, CDR2 FNYEAQ, per germline. The CDR3 region is CASSIRTGGFYNEQFF. The CDR3 nucleotides read TGTGCCAGCAGCATACGGACAGGGGGATTTTACAATGAGCAGTTCTTC.

This clonotype has only a few counts. The chain joins TRBV9 to TRBJ2-3; 7 nucleotides agree with TRBD2. J was trimmed by 0 bases and V by 0 bases; bases with no gene match: 7. The CDR3 sequence is 17 residues long. Germline V gene sequence: CDR1 SGDLS, CDR2 YYNGEE. DNA of the CDR3: TGTGCCAGCAGCGTAGGACGCGGGGGTACTAGCACAGATACGCAGTATTTT. It translates to CASSVGRGGTSTDTQYF.

This chain joins TRBV5-1 and TRBJ2-1, with D uncertain. Germline loops: CDR1 SGHRS, CDR2 YFSETQ. The V and J ends lost 0 bases and 7 bases respectively, with 14 bases between them. The CDR3 contains 15 residues. The chain's CDR3 is CASSLDPYHWNEQFF. The DNA for the CDR3 is TGCGCCAGCAGCTTGGACCCCTACCACTGGAATGAGCAGTTCTTC.

This clonotype was counted between two and nine times. Here the CDR3 DNA reads TGTGCCAGCAGTAAGGGACTAGCGGGACCCCACGAGCAGTACTTC. It translates to CASSKGLAGPHEQYF. The rearrangement joins TRBV6-1 to TRBJ2-7; 13 bases map to TRBD2. The CDR3 length is 15 residues. Looked up from germline, CDR1 is MNHNS and CDR2 is SASEGT. V shed 5 bases, J shed 5 bases, and the junction held 6 bases outside the gene matches.

The table lists this clonotype with a few counts. The V and J genes are TRBV2 and TRBJ2-7, with D perhaps TRBD1 (7 bases). V was clipped by 0 bases and J by 4 bases, with 13 bases between them. The CDR3 extends over 15 amino acids. CDR1 and CDR2 from the germline V gene are SNHLY and FYNNEI. This chain's CDR3 is CASSEAQAGGYEQYF. The CDR3 nucleotides are TGTGCCAGCAGTGAAGCCCAGGCAGGGGGGTACGAGCAGTACTTC. Full variable domain (outside the CDR3, taken from reference TRBV2 and TRBJ2-7): EPEVTQTPSHQVTQMGQEVILRCVPISNHLYFYWYRQILGQKVEFLVSFYNNEISEKSEIFDDQFSVERPDGSNFTLKIRSTKLEDSAMYFCASSEAQAGGYEQYFGPGTRLTVT.

This clonotype was observed a few times. The DNA of the CDR3 is TGTGCCAGCACCCTAAGGGGCAGCAATTCACCCCTCCACTTT. This codes for CASTLRGSNSPLHF. The gene calls are TRBV6-1 and TRBJ1-6; TRBD1 is a possible D gene (5 bases). CDR3 length equals 14 residues. The ends were cut back, 7 bases at V and 7 bases at J, with 14 bases in the middle. CDR1 and CDR2 from the germline V gene are MNHNS and SASEGT.

The table lists this clonotype with a few counts. The rearrangement links TRBV5-1 to TRBJ2-1; the D gene could be TRBD1 or TRBD2 (7 bases each). The V gene lost 3 bases and the J gene lost 13 bases, with 20 bases spanning the gap. CDR1 and CDR2 (germline): SGHRS, YFSETQ. This CDR3 is 14 amino acids long. This CDR3 is CASSSGGDEGSQFF. The CDR3 DNA is TGCGCCAGCAGCTCAGGGGGGGATGAGGGCTCACAGTTCTTC.

This clonotype was counted between two and nine times. This chain connects TRBV29-1 to TRBJ2-3; D is undetermined. The CDR3 runs 15 residues. Germline CDR1 and CDR2: SQVTM and ANQGSEA. V dropped 0 bases and J dropped 0 bases, with 10 bases sitting between them. DNA of the CDR3: TGCAGCGTTGAAGACCCTAGGAGTAGCACAGATACGCAGTATTTT. It codes for CSVEDPRSSTDTQYF.

The chain combines TRBV5-1 with TRBJ2-7, with 8 bases matching TRBD2. V was pared by 5 bases and J by 2 bases, with 6 bases of the junction left unmatched. The CDR3 is 14 amino acids. Germline V CDR1 and CDR2: SGHRS, YFSETQ. The CDR3 DNA follows: TGCGCCAGCAGTGATAGCGGGGCAGCCTACGAGCAGTACTTC. Residues: CASSDSGAAYEQYF. Full variable domain (rest looked up from reference TRBV5-1 and TRBJ2-7): KAGVTQTPRYLIKTRGQQVTLSCSPISGHRSVSWYQQTPGQGLQFLFEYFSETQRNKGNFPGRFSGRQFSNSRSEMNVSTLELGDSALYLCASSDSGAAYEQYFGPGTRLTVT.